These 6 T cell receptor beta chains came from one sample sequenced in a study of beta chain features in type 1 diabetes. The whole isolated RNA underwent reverse transcription, so sequencing captured expressed TCRB transcripts. The method was immunoSEQ multiplex PCR; TCRdb's version includes in-frame clones alone and lacks a portion of them. The data hold over 120,000 clones, with 9.2% observed a single time. Sequencing was done on a sample of central memory CD4+ T cells from blood. Every receptor here comes from a man aged 18 to 30 in good health.

The J gene is TRBJ2-5, the V gene TRBV18; 9 bases are a match to TRBD2. J gave up 3 bases and V 3 bases, and 5 bases lay outside the gene matches. The germline V gene encodes CDR1 KGHSH and CDR2 LQKENI. The CDR3 sequence is 15 residues long. This chain's CDR3 is CASSPRLADKETQYF. CDR3 coding DNA: TGTGCCAGCTCACCGAGACTAGCGGATAAAGAGACCCAGTACTTC.

This clone showed up just a few times. The chain joins TRBV6-5 to TRBJ2-1; 11 nucleotides align to TRBD2. The CDR3 length is 15 residues. The V and J ends lost 2 bases and 9 bases, in that order; junction bases with no gene match: 6. CDR1 and CDR2 from the germline V gene are MNHEY and SVGAGI. The CDR3 sequence is CASSYLSGGAIEQFF. As DNA, the CDR3 is TGTGCCAGCAGTTACCTTAGCGGGGGGGCCATTGAGCAGTTCTTC.

This clone was seen only a few times. The rearrangement uses TRBV6-5 and TRBJ2-1, with 8 bases lining up with TRBD1. CDR3 size: 13 residues. CDR1 is MNHEY, CDR2 SVGAGI, per germline. The V and J ends lost 6 bases and 8 bases, in that order; junction bases with no gene match: 6. CDR3 DNA sequence: TGTGCCAGCAGCAGGACAGGGAGCGATGAGCAGTTCTTC. It is translated as CASSRTGSDEQFF.

This clone has just a few counts. CDR3 in DNA: TGTGCCAGTAGTATAGTTCAGAACACCGGGGAGCTGTTTTTT. Translated, it gives CASSIVQNTGELFF. This chain uses TRBV19 with TRBJ2-2; D not resolved. Germline CDR1 LNHDA, CDR2 SQIVND (reference sequence). The CDR3 has 14 amino acids. Trimming took 1 base from V and 1 from J, leaving 4 bases between them.

There are a few counts of this clone. The chain recombines TRBV4-1 with TRBJ1-4; TRBD1 might be the D (6 bases). V gave up 1 base and J gave up 4 bases, with 13 bases separating them. CDR1 MGHRA and CDR2 YSYEKL come from the germline V gene. This CDR3 spans 16 amino acids. The CDR3 DNA reads TGCGCCAGCAGCCAAGTTACAGGGCACGGTAATGAAAAACTGTTTTTT. Its protein product is CASSQVTGHGNEKLFF.

V usage is TRBV7-2 and J usage is TRBJ2-3, with 11 nucleotides matching TRBD1. With 5 bases clipped from V and 4 bases from J, the junction kept 8 bases outside the gene matches. Per germline, CDR1 SGHTA and CDR2 FQGNSA. The CDR3 runs 16 residues. This CDR3 reads CASSPQDRGQPDTQYF. For the CDR3, the DNA is TGTGCCAGCAGCCCCCAGGACAGGGGGCAGCCAGATACGCAGTATTTT.